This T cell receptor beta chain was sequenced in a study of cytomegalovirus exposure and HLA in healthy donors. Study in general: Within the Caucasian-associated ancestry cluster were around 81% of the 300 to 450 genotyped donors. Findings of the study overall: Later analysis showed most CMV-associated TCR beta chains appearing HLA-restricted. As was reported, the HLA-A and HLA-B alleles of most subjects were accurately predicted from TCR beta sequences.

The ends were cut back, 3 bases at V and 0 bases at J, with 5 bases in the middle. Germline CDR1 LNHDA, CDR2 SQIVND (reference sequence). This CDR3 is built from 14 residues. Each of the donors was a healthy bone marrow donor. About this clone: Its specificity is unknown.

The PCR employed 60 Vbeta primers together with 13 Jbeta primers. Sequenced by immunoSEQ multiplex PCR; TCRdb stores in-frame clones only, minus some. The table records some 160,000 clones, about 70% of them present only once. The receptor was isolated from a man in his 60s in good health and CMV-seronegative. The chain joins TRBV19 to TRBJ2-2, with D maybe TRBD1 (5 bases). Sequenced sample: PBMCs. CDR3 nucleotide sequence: TGTGCCAGTAGTATCAGGGCGAACACCGGGGAGCTGTTTTTT. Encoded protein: CASSIRANTGELFF.